Presented here are 27 T cell receptor beta chains from one specimen sequenced in a study of cytomegalovirus exposure and HLA in healthy donors. Primers for the PCR totalled 60 Vbeta and 13 Jbeta. Clones were read by immunoSEQ multiplex PCR, and TCRdb kept only the in-frame ones, dropping some. The table includes 200,000 or so clones, 70% to 85% detected once. The sequenced sample was PBMCs. These receptors were collected from a boy aged 2 to 10 in good health and CMV-seronegative.

This clone was seen only once. The chain uses TRBV4-3 and TRBJ2-2, with D unclear. Germline CDR1 LGHNA, CDR2 YSLEER. The length of the CDR3 is 15 residues. V was pared by 0 bases and J by 4 bases, with 9 bases between. As DNA, the CDR3 is TGCGCCAGCAGCCAAGAAGTCAGAAGCACCGGGGAGCTGTTTTTT. Amino acids: CASSQEVRSTGELFF.

The chain links TRBV4-2 to TRBJ2-5; TRBD2 matches 8 bases. Unmatched junction bases numbered 8, after V lost 3 bases and J lost 5 bases. The V gene's germline CDR1 is LGHNA and CDR2 YNFKEQ. The CDR3 totals 15 residues. The CDR3 DNA follows: TGTGCCAGCAGCCAGCGGGGGGATTGGCGGGAGACCCAGTACTTC. Its translation: CASSQRGDWRETQYF.

The chain employs TRBV29-1 and TRBJ1-2, with a tentative D call TRBD1 (6 bases). The CDR3 runs to 11 residues. V was cut by 6 bases and J by 4 bases, with 9 bases left in between. Germline loops: CDR1 SQVTM, CDR2 ANQGSEA. The DNA of the CDR3 is TGCAGCGTGACAGGCGGCTATGGCTACACCTTC. Its translation is CSVTGGYGYTF.

This clone appeared once. This CDR3 reads CASSLRDINTEAFF. The CDR3 nucleotides read TGTGCCAGCAGCTTGCGGGATATAAACACTGAAGCTTTCTTT. The rearrangement joins TRBV5-6 to TRBJ1-1, with D unresolved. Trimming pared 1 base from V and 2 bases from J, leaving 9 bases between. This CDR3 has 14 amino acids. Germline V gene lookup returns CDR1 SGHDT and CDR2 YYEEEE. The full variable domain, rest sourced from reference TRBV5-6 and TRBJ1-1, is DAGVTQSPTHLIKTRGQQVTLRCSPKSGHDTVSWYQQALGQGPQFIFQYYEEEERQRGNFPDRFSGHQFPNYSSELNVNALLLGDSALYLCASSLRDINTEAFFGQGTRLTVV.

This chain connects TRBV6-1 to TRBJ2-1; weak D call: TRBD1 (5 bases). Trimming left V 6 bases short and J 0 bases short, with 9 bases between. The germline gives CDR1 MNHNS, CDR2 SASEGT. CDR3 length: 14 amino acids. The CDR3 loop reads CASRGAGSYNEQFF. As DNA, the CDR3 is TGTGCCAGCAGAGGGGCAGGCTCCTACAATGAGCAGTTCTTC.

The V call is TRBV2, the J call TRBJ1-1; 8 positions match TRBD1. CDR1 and CDR2 (germline): SNHLY, FYNNEI. The V segment lost 4 bases and the J segment 5 bases; nucleotides outside the gene matches: 6. The length of the CDR3 is 14 residues. In nucleotides, the CDR3 is TGTGCCAGCAGTGGGCAGGGGGCGAGAACTGAAGCTTTCTTT. Protein: CASSGQGARTEAFF.

This clone was detected only a few times. The V call is TRBV9, the J call TRBJ1-2, with D maybe TRBD1 (5 bases). Between the trimmed V and J ends, which lost 2 bases and 6 bases, there was a span of 11 bases. CDR1 is SGDLS, CDR2 YYNGEE, per germline. This CDR3 spans 13 amino acids. The CDR3 DNA is TGTGCCAGCAGCGTGCCCGGGGGTGATGGCTACACCTTC. As protein: CASSVPGGDGYTF.

The chain couples TRBV7-9 to TRBJ2-7; perhaps TRBD1 as D (5 bases). V lost 8 bases and J lost 3, with 20 bases in between. The CDR3 has 15 residues. The germline V gene has CDR1 SEHNR and CDR2 FQNEAQ (reference sequence). CDR3 in amino acids: CASLDGHSQVYEQYF. The CDR3 region has the DNA TGTGCCAGCTTAGACGGACACTCTCAAGTCTACGAGCAGTACTTC.

The chain recombines TRBV7-8 with TRBJ1-3; 7 bases are shared with TRBD1. The junction had 6 bases not matched to a gene; V was cut back by 4 bases and J by 0 bases. The CDR3 loop spans 16 amino acids. Looked up from germline, CDR1 is SGHVS and CDR2 is FQNEAQ. CDR3 in amino acids: CASSSRTGPSGNTIYF. In DNA form, the CDR3 reads TGTGCCAGCAGCTCCCGGACAGGCCCCTCTGGAAACACCATATATTTT.

The chain uses TRBV7-9 and TRBJ1-2; no firm D call. The germline CDR1 and CDR2 sequences are SEHNR and FQNEAQ (reference sequence). This CDR3 has 14 residues. Trimming shortened V by 6 bases and J by 1 base, and 12 bases separated the two germline ends. DNA for the CDR3: TGTGCCAGCAGTCACGACGGGGATAACTATGGCTACACCTTC. This sequence encodes CASSHDGDNYGYTF. The variable domain in full, completed from reference TRBV7-9 and TRBJ1-2, reads DTGVSQNPRHKITKRGQNVTFRCDPISEHNRLYWYRQTLGQGPEFLTYFQNEAQLEKSRLLSDRFSAERPKGSFSTLEIQRTEQGDSAMYLCASSHDGDNYGYTFGSGTRLTVV.

V gene TRBV2 combines with J gene TRBJ1-5; a weak D match, TRBD1 (5 bases). The germline V and J ends were trimmed by 6 bases and 0 bases, with 12 bases remaining between them. This CDR3 has 15 amino acids. CDR1 SNHLY and CDR2 FYNNEI come from the germline V gene. The DNA for the CDR3 is TGTGCCAGCAGGGGGGGACTGGTTAGCAATCAGCCCCAGCATTTT. Its protein product is CASRGGLVSNQPQHF. Full variable domain (remainder filled in from reference TRBV2 and TRBJ1-5): EPEVTQTPSHQVTQMGQEVILRCVPISNHLYFYWYRQILGQKVEFLVSFYNNEISEKSEIFDDQFSVERPDGSNFTLKIRSTKLEDSAMYFCASRGGLVSNQPQHFGDGTRLSIL.

This chain connects TRBV25-1 to TRBJ2-3, with 7 bases aligning to TRBD1. V was pared by 0 bases and J by 2 bases, with 5 bases of the junction left unmatched. CDR1 is MGHDK and CDR2 is SYGVNS in the germline V gene. This CDR3 contains 16 residues. The CDR3 loop reads CASSEYEGQTTDTQYF. The CDR3 bases are TGTGCCAGCAGTGAATACGAGGGACAGACCACAGATACGCAGTATTTT.

The rearrangement joins TRBV11-1 to TRBJ2-7; 8 bases line up with TRBD2. The CDR3 totals 15 residues. The germline CDR1 and CDR2 sequences are SGHAT and FQDESV (reference sequence). J gave up 3 bases and V 0 bases, and 4 bases lay outside the gene matches. The CDR3 sequence is CASSLAGRGGYEQYF. CDR3 bases: TGTGCCAGCAGCTTAGCCGGACGGGGGGGCTACGAGCAGTACTTC. Variable domain in full (rest from reference TRBV11-1 and TRBJ2-7): EAEVAQSPRYKITEKSQAVAFWCDPISGHATLYWYRQILGQGPELLVQFQDESVVDDSQLPKDRFSAERLKGVDSTLKIQPAELGDSAMYLCASSLAGRGGYEQYFGPGTRLTVT.

The gene calls are TRBV6-5 and TRBJ2-7; D not resolved. The CDR3 extends over 15 amino acids. The germline V and J ends were trimmed by 0 bases and 3 bases, with 12 bases remaining between them. The germline CDR1 and CDR2 sequences are MNHEY and SVGAGI. DNA for the CDR3: TGTGCCAGCAGTTACTCAGGCGGCGCCCACTACGAGCAGTACTTC. Translating gives CASSYSGGAHYEQYF.

The chain recombines TRBV5-6 with TRBJ1-6; D remains unclear. This CDR3 has 17 residues. CDR1 and CDR2 from the germline V gene are SGHDT and YYEEEE. Deletions cut 3 bases from V and 3 bases from J, with 16 bases between. CDR3 loop: CASSSPAGGVYNSPLHF. CDR3 DNA: TGTGCCAGCAGCTCCCCGGCGGGAGGAGTCTATAATTCACCCCTCCACTTT.

The chain joins TRBV7-9 to TRBJ1-1; the D gene is possibly TRBD1 (6 bases). The CDR3 covers 11 residues. From germline, CDR1 is SEHNR and CDR2 FQNEAQ (reference sequence). The V gene lost 4 bases and the J gene lost 8 bases, with 8 bases spanning the gap. The CDR3 protein is CASSYDREAFF. In nucleotides, the CDR3 is TGTGCCAGCAGCTATGACAGGGAAGCTTTCTTT.

The chain combines TRBV7-6 with TRBJ2-1; D uncertain. CDR1 is SGHVS, CDR2 FNYEAQ, per germline. The CDR3 is 14 amino acids. Between the trimmed V and J ends, which lost 0 bases and 7 bases, there was a span of 10 bases. The CDR3 DNA follows: TGTGCCAGCAGCTTAGCGCTAAAACCGAATGAGCAGTTCTTC. Translating gives CASSLALKPNEQFF.

The V and J genes are TRBV5-1 and TRBJ2-2, with D tentatively TRBD2 (5 bases). The V gene's germline CDR1 is SGHRS and CDR2 YFSETQ. This CDR3 is 17 amino acids long. Trimming pared 3 bases from V and 3 bases from J, leaving 18 bases between. CDR3 coding DNA: TGCGCCAGCAGCTCACTAAGTCCAGCAGCGGACACCGGGGAGCTGTTTTTT. Amino acids: CASSSLSPAADTGELFF. The full variable domain, completed using reference TRBV5-1 and TRBJ2-2, is KAGVTQTPRYLIKTRGQQVTLSCSPISGHRSVSWYQQTPGQGLQFLFEYFSETQRNKGNFPGRFSGRQFSNSRSEMNVSTLELGDSALYLCASSSLSPAADTGELFFGEGSRLTVL.

The chain couples TRBV15 to TRBJ2-1, with 8 bases that match TRBD2. From germline, CDR1 is LNHNV and CDR2 YYDKDF (reference sequence). The CDR3 consists of 16 residues. Germline trimming cut 1 base from V and 12 bases from J; bases unmatched to any gene: 14. The CDR3: CATSRGRSGTSNMQFF. The CDR3, as DNA: TGTGCCACCAGCAGAGGACGTTCGGGGACTAGTAACATGCAGTTCTTC.

This clone was picked up a small number of times. This chain uses TRBV27 with TRBJ2-7, with D possibly being TRBD1 (6 bases). V was shortened by 2 bases and J by 0 bases, with 14 bases between the two germline ends. Germline V gives CDR1 MNHEY, CDR2 SMNVEV (reference sequence). This CDR3 is built from 16 residues. CDR3 coding DNA: TGTGCCAGCAGTTTAGATATCGGACAGAGCTCCTACGAGCAGTACTTC. It encodes CASSLDIGQSSYEQYF.

The chain carries TRBV7-9 and TRBJ1-3; TRBD1 agrees at 7 bases. Germline CDR1 SEHNR, CDR2 FQNEAQ (reference sequence). CDR3 length equals 14 residues. After removal of 5 bases from V and 3 bases from J, the junction contained 4 bases not matched to a gene. The CDR3 loop is CASSENRGGNTIYF. CDR3 nucleotide sequence: TGTGCCAGCAGCGAAAACAGGGGTGGAAACACCATATATTTT.

This rearrangement joins TRBV9 to TRBJ1-6; 7 positions agree with TRBD1. Looked up from germline, CDR1 is SGDLS and CDR2 is YYNGEE. Germline trimming cut 4 bases from V and 8 bases from J; bases unmatched to any gene: 9. The CDR3 is made up of 15 amino acids. CDR3 sequence reads: CASSPRGGGHSPLHF. In DNA, the CDR3 is TGTGCCAGCAGCCCTAGAGGAGGGGGCCATTCACCCCTCCACTTT.

The chain employs TRBV7-6 and TRBJ1-2, with TRBD1 identical over 10 bases. With 4 bases clipped from V and 6 bases from J, the junction kept 8 bases outside the gene matches. Per germline, CDR1 SGHVS and CDR2 FNYEAQ. This CDR3 has 15 amino acids. CDR3 DNA: TGTGCCAGCAGCTCCCGGGACAGGGGCCCGGATGGCTACACCTTC. Translated, it gives CASSSRDRGPDGYTF. The variable domain in full, completed from reference TRBV7-6 and TRBJ1-2, reads GAGVSQSPRYKVTKRGQDVALRCDPISGHVSLYWYRQALGQGPEFLTYFNYEAQQDKSGLPNDRFSAERPEGSISTLTIQRTEQRDSAMYRCASSSRDRGPDGYTFGSGTRLTVV.

The chain uses TRBV15 and TRBJ2-3; tentative D call: TRBD2 (6 bases). The CDR3 runs 18 residues. The germline CDR1 and CDR2 sequences are LNHNV and YYDKDF (reference sequence). Deletions cut 0 bases from V and 0 bases from J, with 16 bases between. CDR3 sequence reads: CATSREFGLGTSTDTQYF. Written as DNA, the CDR3 is TGTGCCACCAGCAGAGAGTTCGGACTGGGGACTAGCACAGATACGCAGTATTTT.

The chain links TRBV5-5 to TRBJ1-1; D uncertain. V was shortened by 1 base and J by 5 bases, with 12 bases between the two germline ends. This CDR3 region has 14 residues. Germline CDR1 SGHKS, CDR2 YYEKEE (reference sequence). The CDR3 is CASSLFSGDTEAFF. In nucleotides, the CDR3 is TGTGCCAGCAGCTTGTTTTCCGGGGATACTGAAGCTTTCTTT.

V is TRBV21-1 and J is TRBJ1-5; TRBD1, the D gene given by the table, was not confirmed from the DNA. TRBV21-1 is deemed a pseudogene. The CDR3 loop spans 15 amino acids. CDR3: CASSKYPHRNQPQHF. CDR3 in DNA: TGTGCCAGCAGCAAATATCCCCACAGAAATCAGCCCCAGCATTTT.

V is TRBV6-1 and J is TRBJ1-4, with 8 bases aligning to TRBD1. CDR3 size: 14 residues. Germline CDR1 is MNHNS and CDR2 is SASEGT. V shed 5 bases, J shed 5 bases, and the junction held 4 bases outside the gene matches. CDR3 loop: CASSRTGLNEKLFF. CDR3 DNA sequence: TGTGCCAGCAGTCGGACAGGGTTAAATGAAAAACTGTTTTTT.